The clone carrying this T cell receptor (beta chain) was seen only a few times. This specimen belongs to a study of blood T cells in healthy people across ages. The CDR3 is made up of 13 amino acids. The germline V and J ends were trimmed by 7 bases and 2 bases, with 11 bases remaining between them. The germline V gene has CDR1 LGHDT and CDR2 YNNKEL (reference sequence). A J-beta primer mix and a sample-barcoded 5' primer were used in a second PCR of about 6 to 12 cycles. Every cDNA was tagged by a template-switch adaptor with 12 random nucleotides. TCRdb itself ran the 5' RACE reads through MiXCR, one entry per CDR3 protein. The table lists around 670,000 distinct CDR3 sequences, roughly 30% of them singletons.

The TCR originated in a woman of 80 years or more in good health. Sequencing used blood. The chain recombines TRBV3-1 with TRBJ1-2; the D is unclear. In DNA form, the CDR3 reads TGTGCCAGCAATAAACAAGGGAACTATGGCTACACCTTC. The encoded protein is CASNKQGNYGYTF.